This T cell receptor (beta chain) came from a study of cytomegalovirus exposure and HLA in healthy donors (dated by TCRdb to about 2017). In terms of the full investigation: According to a later analysis, one platform produced both the 110 or so validation repertoires and the 666 repertoires of the first cohort. A separate validation cohort of over a hundred different subjects was used in addition to the approximately 700-subject first cohort. The study aimed to test whether signatures of past pathogen exposure could be identified by cataloging public T cell receptors. High-throughput TCR immunosequencing, statistical association of individual TCRs with disease status, and machine learning were combined to predict cytomegalovirus infection status. The paper's findings and limits, for the study overall: According to the authors, the approach could potentially be generalized to other disease states and immunological phenotypes. The classifier was reported to diagnose cytomegalovirus status with high specificity and sensitivity in both the original and validation cohorts. Subsequent analysis determined that TCRs grouped into clusters in the first cohort also showed a tendency toward co-occurrence across the 120 or so validation repertoires, and roughly 95% of cluster scores exceeded 0. The study gave a list of over 150 TCR beta chains associated with cytomegalovirus. A later analysis had no HLA typing for the validation cohort, so co-occurrence there was scored across all 130 or so repertoires. Most TCR sequences were observed very rarely across donors, whereas some public TCRs were present in many individuals. In vitro tests confirmed that a few of the cytomegalovirus-associated TCR beta chains recognize cytomegalovirus antigens.

Separate from the approximately 730-subject first cohort, the validation cohort of 120 subjects was the group to which the donors belonged. Libraries came from the immunoSEQ multiplex PCR assay. As for how the authors treated the data: A statistical classification framework was built for diagnosing cytomegalovirus status from the catalog of TCR beta chain sequences. Not all clones reach the TCRdb copy of this immuneACCESS table, which keeps in-frame sequences only. Checked studies attribute under half of the gap to unresolved V genes and leave the rest unexplained. Clonal size and the V and J genes are those of that table, whereas D and trimming came from the DNA. Across this sample there are 200,000 to 300,000 clones, with 90% seen only once. Under 4% of the sample lies in the top ten. The junction shows trimming of 2 bases on V and 5 bases on J, and the gene matches do not reach 8 bases of it. From the cysteine up to the phenylalanine, the CDR3 has a length of 15 residues. Only the CDR3 portion is preserved as DNA: 45 bases, with reading frame beginning at the first base. Per the germline V gene, KGHSH is the CDR1 and LQKENI is the CDR2.

Notes on this clone: Its antigen remains undetermined. There are no base qualities to consult, and no much larger clone falls within one base.

Sequencing was done on a sample of PBMCs. The V and J segments used are TRBV18 and TRBJ2-7, with TRBD1 identical over 8 junction bases. The source is a woman in her twenties or thirties in good health and CMV-seronegative. The DNA reads TGTGCCAGCTCACCAAACGCAGGGGGCTTGAACGAGCAGTACTTC. Its coded protein is CASSPNAGGLNEQYF. Full variable domain (CDR3 extended with the reference TRBV18 and TRBJ2-7 proteins): NAGVMQNPRHLVRRRGQEARLRCSPMKGHSHVYWYRQLPEEGLKFMVYLQKENIIDESGMPKERFSAEFPKEGPSILRIQQVVRGDSAAYFCASSPNAGGLNEQYFGPGTRLTVT.